Shown below are 18 T cell receptor beta chains from a single sample sequenced in a study of T-cell reconstitution after alpha-beta-depleted transplantation in children. The library targeted TCRbeta and was prepared with unique molecular identifiers. TCRdb re-called the PCR reads with MiXCR, one entry per CDR3 protein. There are about 980,000 distinct CDR3 sequences in the sample; roughly 31% occur only once, and over 25% lies in the top ten. Sequenced here: PBMCs, mostly from graft donor cells, sampled 360 days after TCRalphabeta/CD19-depleted stem cell transplant. The receptor set was obtained from a boy under three years old who had a stem cell transplant for SCID, so the T cells may come from the graft donor.

The rearrangement joins TRBV15 to TRBJ1-3; no firm D call. CDR1 and CDR2 from the germline V gene are LNHNV and YYDKDF (reference sequence). CDR3 length: 14 residues. V lost 5 bases and J 2 bases, leaving 10 bases between the germline ends. Written as DNA, the CDR3 is TGTGCCACCAGCCCTACAGACCCTGGAAACACCATATATTTT. Protein sequence: CATSPTDPGNTIYF.

This clonotype was recorded only once. The rearrangement links TRBV5-1 to TRBJ2-3, with D possibly being TRBD2 (6 bases). The CDR3 is made up of 16 amino acids. Germline CDR1 is SGHRS and CDR2 is YFSETQ. Between the trimmed V and J ends, which lost 0 bases and 4 bases, there was a span of 15 bases. CDR3 sequence (DNA): TGCGCCAGCAGCTTGGGCAGGGAGGATTGGGCAGATACGCAGTATTTT. Translating it yields CASSLGREDWADTQYF.

The rearrangement joins TRBV4-1 to TRBJ2-3; 10 nucleotides align to TRBD1. V lost 2 bases, J lost 3 bases, and 2 bases stayed unmatched. This CDR3 region has 15 residues. Looked up from germline, CDR1 is MGHRA and CDR2 is YSYEKL. The CDR3 coding sequence is TGCGCCAGCAGCCAAAGGACAGGGGGAACAGATACGCAGTATTTT. Its protein product is CASSQRTGGTDTQYF.

The V gene is TRBV4-3, the J gene TRBJ2-1, with D hard to call. The CDR3 extends over 16 amino acids. CDR1 and CDR2 from the germline V gene are LGHNA and YSLEER. Between the trimmed V and J ends, which lost 0 bases and 9 bases, there was a span of 18 bases. CDR3 loop: CASSQDMSIWVSEQFF. DNA of the CDR3: TGCGCCAGCAGCCAAGATATGTCTATATGGGTCAGTGAGCAGTTCTTC.

The chain joins TRBV4-1 to TRBJ2-5; D possibly corresponds to TRBD2 (5 bases). Per germline, CDR1 MGHRA and CDR2 YSYEKL. Trimming stripped 0 bases from V and 5 bases from J, with 10 bases between. The CDR3 has 14 amino acids. The DNA of the CDR3 is TGCGCCAGCAGCCAAGAAGGGAGATCGGAGACCCAGTACTTC. It translates to CASSQEGRSETQYF.

This chain connects TRBV2 to TRBJ2-1; TRBD2 might be the D (6 bases). The CDR3 contains 15 residues. V gave up 3 bases and J gave up 3 bases, with 12 bases separating them. Per the germline V gene, CDR1 is SNHLY and CDR2 is FYNNEI. CDR3 coding DNA: TGTGCCAGCAGTGATCGGCGGGGATACTACAATGAGCAGTTCTTC. It yields the protein CASSDRRGYYNEQFF. Together with reference TRBV2 and TRBJ2-1, the CDR3 gives the full variable domain: EPEVTQTPSHQVTQMGQEVILRCVPISNHLYFYWYRQILGQKVEFLVSFYNNEISEKSEIFDDQFSVERPDGSNFTLKIRSTKLEDSAMYFCASSDRRGYYNEQFFGPGTRLTVL.

This rearrangement joins TRBV29-1 to TRBJ2-1; weak D call: TRBD1 (6 bases). Germline assignment: CDR1 SQVTM and CDR2 ANQGSEA. V was clipped by 5 bases and J by 8 bases, with 7 bases between them. The CDR3 runs 10 residues. CDR3 sequence reads: CSVPGDEQFF. In DNA, the CDR3 is TGCAGCGTTCCAGGGGATGAGCAGTTCTTC.

The chain carries TRBV30 and TRBJ1-4; maybe TRBD1 (6 bases). Germline V CDR1 and CDR2: GTSNPN, SVGIG (reference sequence). Trimming took off 2 bases at V and 5 bases at J, with 18 bases between the two ends. The CDR3 loop spans 16 amino acids. The CDR3 region is CAWSPNGGPRNEKLFF. The CDR3 DNA sequence: TGTGCCTGGAGTCCCAACGGGGGGCCCCGAAATGAAAAACTGTTTTTT.

The gene calls are TRBV12-3 or TRBV12-4 and TRBJ2-7, with D possibly called TRBD1 or TRBD2 (5 bases each). V was clipped by 7 bases and J by 2 bases, with 15 bases between them. The CDR3 consists of 14 residues. The CDR3 nucleotides read TGTGCCAGCAAACCGGGACGTCTAACCTACGAGCAGTACTTC. Amino acid sequence: CASKPGRLTYEQYF.

This clonotype was counted only a few times. The V and J genes are TRBV7-8 and TRBJ2-3, with D tentatively TRBD2 (5 bases). CDR1 is SGHVS, CDR2 FQNEAQ, per germline. The CDR3 has 15 amino acids. V dropped 5 bases and J dropped 5 bases, with 17 bases sitting between them. The CDR3 DNA reads TGTGCCAGCAGCACCCGAACTAGTAAAGGAGATACGCAGTATTTT. Protein product: CASSTRTSKGDTQYF.

This clonotype occurred once. A read error may account for a junction end that differs from germline. This chain connects TRBV5-1 to TRBJ2-1, with a tentative D call TRBD2 (5 bases). CDR3 length: 12 amino acids. In germline, CDR1 is SGHRS, CDR2 YFSETQ. The CDR3 sequence is CASRFDYNVQFF. CDR3 nucleotide sequence: TGCGCCAGCAGGTTCGACTACAATGTGCAGTTCTTC.

This clonotype was seen a few times. The CDR3 DNA follows: TGTGCCAGCAGCCAGCGGGGAGTTAAGGACGAGCAGTACTTC. Translating gives CASSQRGVKDEQYF. V gene TRBV2 combines with J gene TRBJ2-7; 7 bases align to TRBD2. The CDR3 sequence is 14 residues long. Germline CDR1 SNHLY, CDR2 FYNNEI. V gave up 6 bases and J gave up 5 bases; unmatched junction bases: 10.

The chain couples TRBV20-1 to TRBJ2-1, with a tentative D call TRBD2 (7 bases). The CDR3 spans 14 residues. Per the germline V gene, CDR1 is DFQATT and CDR2 is SNEGSKA (reference sequence). V lost 6 bases, J lost 6 bases, and 18 bases lay in between. This CDR3 is CSAMAGAKSNEQFF. The CDR3 DNA sequence: TGCAGTGCCATGGCGGGGGCCAAGTCCAATGAGCAGTTCTTC.

The DNA for the CDR3 is TGTGCCAGCTCATTGGGTGCAGGGCGGGGTACTGAAGCTTTCTTT. Amino acids: CASSLGAGRGTEAFF. The V gene is TRBV18, the J gene TRBJ1-1, with a tentative D call TRBD1 (5 bases). V lost 5 bases to trimming and J lost 5 bases, with 18 bases between them. This CDR3 contains 15 residues. The V gene's germline CDR1 is KGHSH and CDR2 LQKENI.

This clonotype was seen once. The rearrangement joins TRBV3-1 to TRBJ2-5; 13 bases are shared with TRBD2. Germline assignment: CDR1 LGHDT and CDR2 YNNKEL (reference sequence). The CDR3 runs 18 residues. V was clipped by 4 bases and J by 2 bases; unmatched bases: 10. Written as DNA, the CDR3 is TGTGCCAGCAGCCGAGCAACAGGACTAGCGGGGGAGCAAGAGACCCAGTACTTC. Its translation is CASSRATGLAGEQETQYF.

This clonotype was seen only a few times. The CDR3 coding sequence is TGCGCCAGCAGCCCGATCGGACTAGCGAAGACCCAGTACTTC. Protein product: CASSPIGLAKTQYF. This rearrangement joins TRBV5-1 to TRBJ2-5; 9 nucleotides line up with TRBD2. V lost 4 bases, J lost 6 bases, and 7 bases stayed unmatched. Germline V CDR1 and CDR2: SGHRS, YFSETQ. The CDR3 is made up of 14 amino acids.

A few counts support this clonotype. The chain couples TRBV5-1 to TRBJ2-7; the match to TRBD1 covers 10 bases. CDR1 is SGHRS, CDR2 YFSETQ, per germline. The CDR3 has 19 amino acids. Trimming removed 0 bases from V and 1 base from J; junction bases left unmatched: 13. CDR3 region: CASSLDPFAGTGVSYEQYF. In DNA, the CDR3 is TGCGCCAGCAGCTTGGACCCCTTTGCCGGGACAGGGGTGTCCTACGAGCAGTACTTC.

The sample holds a few counts of this clonotype. The chain combines TRBV5-4 with TRBJ1-2; D unresolved. V was shortened by 0 bases and J by 7 bases, with 16 bases between the two germline ends. There are 15 residues in the CDR3. Germline assignment: CDR1 SGHNT and CDR2 YYREEE (reference sequence). CDR3 nucleotides: TGTGCCAGCAGCTTGGTGGGCTCTCGTTCGACTGGCTACACCTTC. Protein product: CASSLVGSRSTGYTF.